Sequencing of this TCR beta chain was carried out in a study of T-cell reconstitution after alpha-beta-depleted transplantation in children. Library preparation (for TCRbeta) was performed with unique molecular identifiers. MiXCR, run by TCRdb on the PCR reads, gives a single entry per CDR3 protein. The sample includes 600,000 to 700,000 distinct CDR3 sequences, around 17% seen only once; the top ten take over 0.95%. The V end lost 5 bases, the J end lost 5 bases, and 15 bases lay between the germline ends. CDR1 is SEHNR, CDR2 FQNEAQ, per germline (reference sequence). The CDR3 has 14 amino acids. This clonotype was observed a handful of times.

The specimen comprised PBMCs from the stem cell graft donor, sampled from the stem cell graft. The clonotype comes from a human donor who donated a stem cell graft to a child with acute myeloid leukemia. The rearrangement joins TRBV7-9 to TRBJ1-2; D perhaps matches TRBD1 (6 bases). CDR3: CASSLSYRAYGYTF. CDR3 coding DNA: TGTGCCAGCAGCCTCTCATACAGGGCATATGGCTACACCTTC.